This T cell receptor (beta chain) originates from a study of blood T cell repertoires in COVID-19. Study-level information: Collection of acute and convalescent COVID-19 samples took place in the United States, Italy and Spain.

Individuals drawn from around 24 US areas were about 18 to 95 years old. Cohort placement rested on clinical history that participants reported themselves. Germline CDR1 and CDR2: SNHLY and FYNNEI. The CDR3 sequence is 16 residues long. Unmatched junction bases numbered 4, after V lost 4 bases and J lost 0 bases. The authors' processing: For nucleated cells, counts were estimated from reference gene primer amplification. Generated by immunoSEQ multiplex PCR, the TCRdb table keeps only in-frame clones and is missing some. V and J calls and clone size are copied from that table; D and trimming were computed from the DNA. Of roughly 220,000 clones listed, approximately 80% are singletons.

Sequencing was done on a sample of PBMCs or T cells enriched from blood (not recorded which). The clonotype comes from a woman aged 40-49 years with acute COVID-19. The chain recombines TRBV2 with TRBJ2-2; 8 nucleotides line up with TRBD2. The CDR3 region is CASSVEAGANTGELFF. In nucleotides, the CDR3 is TGTGCCAGCAGTGTTGAAGCGGGAGCGAACACCGGGGAGCTGTTTTTT.